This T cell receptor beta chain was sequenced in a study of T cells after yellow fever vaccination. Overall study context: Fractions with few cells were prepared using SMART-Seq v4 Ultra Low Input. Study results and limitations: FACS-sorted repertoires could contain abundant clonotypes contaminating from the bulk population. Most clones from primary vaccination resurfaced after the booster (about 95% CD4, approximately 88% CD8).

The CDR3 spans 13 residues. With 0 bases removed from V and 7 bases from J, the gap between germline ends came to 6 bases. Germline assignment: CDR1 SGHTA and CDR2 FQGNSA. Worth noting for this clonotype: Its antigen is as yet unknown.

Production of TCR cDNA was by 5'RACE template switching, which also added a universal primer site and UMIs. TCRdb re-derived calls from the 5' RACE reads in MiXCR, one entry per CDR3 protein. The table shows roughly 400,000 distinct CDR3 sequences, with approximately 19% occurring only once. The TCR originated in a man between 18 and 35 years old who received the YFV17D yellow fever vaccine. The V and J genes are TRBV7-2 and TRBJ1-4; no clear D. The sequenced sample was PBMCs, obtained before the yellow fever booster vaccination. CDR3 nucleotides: TGTGCCAGCAGCTTAGCCCATACTGAAAAACTGTTTTTT. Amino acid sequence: CASSLAHTEKLFF.